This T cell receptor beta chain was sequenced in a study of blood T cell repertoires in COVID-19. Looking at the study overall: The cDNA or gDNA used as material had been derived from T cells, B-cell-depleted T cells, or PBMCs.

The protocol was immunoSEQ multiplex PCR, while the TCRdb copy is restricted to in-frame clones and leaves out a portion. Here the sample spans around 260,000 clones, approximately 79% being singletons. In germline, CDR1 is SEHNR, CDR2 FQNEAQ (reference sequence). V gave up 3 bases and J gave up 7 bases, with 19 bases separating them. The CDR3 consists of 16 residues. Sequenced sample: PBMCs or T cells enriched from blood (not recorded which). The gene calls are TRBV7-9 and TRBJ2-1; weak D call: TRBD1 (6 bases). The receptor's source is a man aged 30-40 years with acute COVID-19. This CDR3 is CASSFGVMGAENEQFF. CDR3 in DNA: TGTGCCAGCAGCTTTGGGGTGATGGGGGCGGAAAATGAGCAGTTCTTC.